Below, 10 T cell receptor beta chains from the same sample are listed, as sequenced in a study of T cell responses to AZD1222 COVID-19 vaccine. Method: immunoSEQ multiplex PCR; TCRdb's copy keeps in-frame clones and lacks some. This repertoire shows roughly 190,000 clones, approximately 90% found once; its top ten account for 3.4%. The specimen comprised peripheral blood, sampled 28 days after the second AZD1222 dose. The receptors shown here come from an adult who received the AZD1222 COVID-19 vaccine.

DNA of the CDR3: TGTGCCAGCAGTTCACTAGGAGATACGCAGTATTTT. Translating gives CASSSLGDTQYF. The chain couples TRBV27 to TRBJ2-3, with a possible D match to TRBD2 (5 bases). Deletions cut 4 bases from V and 5 bases from J, with 7 bases between. The V gene's germline CDR1 is MNHEY and CDR2 SMNVEV (reference sequence). The CDR3 sequence is 12 residues long.

The chain employs TRBV24-1 and TRBJ1-2, with TRBD1 identical over 8 bases. CDR1 and CDR2 (germline): KGHDR, SFDVKD. The J segment lost 6 bases and the V segment lost 4 bases, leaving 6 bases of the junction unmatched. The CDR3 is 14 amino acids. CDR3 in amino acids: CATSEAGQGHGYTF. CDR3 DNA: TGTGCCACCAGTGAGGCTGGACAGGGTCATGGCTACACCTTC.

There are a few counts of this clone. The genes are TRBV5-1 and TRBJ2-7; TRBD1 agrees at 9 bases. Germline CDR1 is SGHRS and CDR2 is YFSETQ. The CDR3 loop spans 17 amino acids. V lost 0 bases, J lost 1 base, and 8 bases stayed unmatched. DNA for the CDR3: TGCGCCAGCAGCTTGGCGAAGACAGGGGGGAGTTCCTACGAGCAGTACTTC. Amino acid sequence: CASSLAKTGGSSYEQYF.

The chain employs TRBV11-2 and TRBJ1-1; D may be TRBD1 (5 bases). The CDR3 runs 16 residues. Deletions cut 4 bases from V and 1 base from J, with 16 bases between. CDR1 SGHAT and CDR2 FQNNGV come from the germline V gene. The CDR3 here is CASSSSRAGKNTEAFF. The CDR3 DNA reads as TGTGCCAGCAGCTCATCTAGGGCAGGGAAGAACACTGAAGCTTTCTTT.

CDR3 bases: TGTGCCAGCAGCTTGCGGATAAACACCGGGGAGCTGTTTTTT. Residues: CASSLRINTGELFF. The chain combines TRBV7-6 with TRBJ2-2, with D uncertain. CDR1 is SGHVS, CDR2 FNYEAQ, per germline. The CDR3 length is 14 residues. Trimming cost V 3 bases and J 2 bases, with 7 bases left between them.

V gene TRBV30 combines with J gene TRBJ2-2; D call uncertain. In germline, CDR1 is GTSNPN, CDR2 SVGIG (reference sequence). This CDR3 has 13 residues. V was cut by 4 bases and J by 0 bases, with 6 bases left in between. The CDR3 is CAWNNPNTGELFF. The CDR3 DNA reads TGTGCCTGGAACAATCCGAACACCGGGGAGCTGTTTTTT.

The V call is TRBV9, the J call TRBJ1-6; the D is unclear. The CDR3 extends over 14 amino acids. Germline V gene sequence: CDR1 SGDLS, CDR2 YYNGEE. V lost 0 bases and J lost 7, with 8 bases in between. This chain's CDR3 is CASSVAPGNSPLHF. The DNA of the CDR3 is TGTGCCAGCAGCGTAGCCCCGGGGAATTCACCCCTCCACTTT.

This chain connects TRBV30 to TRBJ1-5; a weak D match, TRBD1 (5 bases). CDR3 size: 14 residues. Trimming left V 4 bases short and J 7 bases short, with 17 bases between. From germline, CDR1 is GTSNPN and CDR2 SVGIG (reference sequence). For the CDR3, the DNA is TGTGCCTGGACATTGGGGGAGCTGGGCCAGCCCCAGCATTTT. This encodes CAWTLGELGQPQHF.

Here the CDR3 reads CASSQELVATNEKLFF. DNA of the CDR3: TGTGCCAGCAGCCAAGAACTGGTGGCAACTAATGAAAAACTGTTTTTT. The rearrangement joins TRBV3-1 (or the pseudogene TRBV3-2) to TRBJ1-4; D ambiguous. CDR1 and CDR2 (germline): LGHDT, YNNKEL (reference sequence). The germline V and J ends were trimmed by 0 bases and 0 bases, with 8 bases remaining between them. The CDR3 covers 16 residues.

The genes are TRBV11-3 and TRBJ2-1, with TRBD2 matching 7 bases. Germline-derived CDR1 and CDR2 are SGHNT and YENEEA. The CDR3 has 16 amino acids. The J segment lost 7 bases and the V segment lost 1 base, leaving 10 bases of the junction unmatched. The CDR3 loop is CASSLAQAAGTNEQFF. For the CDR3, the DNA is TGTGCCAGCAGCTTAGCTCAGGCAGCGGGAACGAATGAGCAGTTCTTC.